The 10 T cell receptor beta chains below all came from one sample that was sequenced in a study of T cell repertoires in cytomegalovirus infection. One entry per CDR3 protein results from TCRdb running MiXCR on the reads. The table includes fewer than 200,000 distinct CDR3 sequences, more than 9% detected once. The sample comprised PBMCs. These receptors were collected from a human donor in good health (CMV status not recorded). Some clones in this sample may be carry-over from other donors' samples.

The rearrangement links TRBV30 to TRBJ2-2, with 7 positions matching TRBD1. CDR1 is GTSNPN, CDR2 SVGIG, per germline (reference sequence). The trim removed 4 bases at V and 4 bases at J, leaving 3 bases unmatched. CDR3 size: 13 residues. Written as DNA, the CDR3 is TGTGCCTGGAACAGGGGAAGCACCGGGGAGCTGTTTTTT. Translating gives CAWNRGSTGELFF. Using reference TRBV30 and TRBJ2-2 for the parts outside the CDR3, the full variable domain is SQTIHQWPATLVQPVGSPLSLECTVEGTSNPNLYWYRQAAGRGLQLLFYSVGIGQISSEVPQNLSASRPQDRQFILSSKKLLLSDSGFYLCAWNRGSTGELFFGEGSRLTVL.

This clonotype was recorded at least ten times. The rearrangement joins TRBV7-2 to TRBJ1-2; D perhaps matches TRBD1 (5 bases). Per germline, CDR1 SGHTA and CDR2 FQGNSA. CDR3 length: 13 amino acids. Trimming shortened V by 6 bases and J by 6 bases, and 14 bases separated the two germline ends. The CDR3 region is CASRSTGANGYTF. In DNA, the CDR3 is TGTGCCAGCAGGTCTACAGGTGCCAATGGCTACACCTTC.

The sample holds many counts of this clonotype. This chain joins TRBV6-1 and TRBJ2-5, with D possibly being TRBD2 (5 bases). The germline V and J ends were trimmed by 9 bases and 1 base, with 12 bases remaining between them. This CDR3 region has 13 residues. The germline V gene has CDR1 MNHNS and CDR2 SASEGT. DNA of the CDR3: TGTGCCAGGGCTCGGGGAGTCCAAGAGACCCAGTACTTC. It yields the protein CARARGVQETQYF.

This clonotype was picked up many times. The rearrangement uses TRBV20-1 and TRBJ2-2; 11 nucleotides line up with TRBD2. Germline lookup yields CDR1 DFQATT and CDR2 SNEGSKA (reference sequence). CDR3 length: 16 residues. V was pared by 2 bases and J by 0 bases, with 2 bases of the junction left unmatched. The DNA for the CDR3 is TGCAGTGCTAGACCTAGCGGGAGGCCGAACACCGGGGAGCTGTTTTTT. Translation: CSARPSGRPNTGELFF.

This clonotype appeared a few times. V usage is TRBV7-2 and J usage is TRBJ2-3; no definite D call. Deletions cut 6 bases from V and 4 bases from J, with 17 bases between. Germline V lookup: CDR1 SGHTA, CDR2 FQGNSA. CDR3 length: 15 amino acids. In nucleotides, the CDR3 is TGTGCCAGCAGTCCTAACGTGGGGTCGGCAGATACGCAGTATTTT. Encoded protein: CASSPNVGSADTQYF.

This clonotype was counted only a few times. The V gene is TRBV28, the J gene TRBJ2-3, with D maybe TRBD1 (5 bases). The length of the CDR3 is 14 residues. Germline assignment: CDR1 MDHEN and CDR2 SYDVKM. V lost 5 bases to trimming and J lost 6 bases, with 15 bases between them. Here the CDR3 DNA reads TGTGCCAGCAGTAGAGGTGGGGCTAAGGATACGCAGTATTTT. Amino acid sequence: CASSRGGAKDTQYF.

This clonotype has ten or more counts. The V and J genes are TRBV20-1 and TRBJ2-3, with TRBD1 matching 7 bases. The length of the CDR3 is 13 residues. Germline lookup yields CDR1 DFQATT and CDR2 SNEGSKA (reference sequence). V shed 5 bases, J shed 1 base, and the junction held 3 bases outside the gene matches. The CDR3 loop reads CSAEGQRTDTQYF. The CDR3 nucleotides read TGCAGTGCTGAGGGACAGCGCACAGATACGCAGTATTTT.

Ten or more counts support this clonotype. J is TRBJ1-2 and V is TRBV7-9; D gene ambiguous. The V end lost 4 bases, the J end lost 3 bases, and 15 bases lay between the germline ends. CDR1 is SEHNR, CDR2 FQNEAQ, per germline (reference sequence). There are 15 residues in the CDR3. In DNA, the CDR3 is TGTGCCAGCAGCTCCACGAGAGCCGGGGACTATGGCTACACCTTC. Its protein is CASSSTRAGDYGYTF.

At least ten counts were recorded for this clonotype. The chain joins TRBV20-1 to TRBJ2-1; 8 bases fit TRBD2. This CDR3 spans 16 amino acids. Germline V gives CDR1 DFQATT, CDR2 SNEGSKA (reference sequence). The J segment lost 12 bases and the V segment lost 1 base, leaving 17 bases of the junction unmatched. In DNA, the CDR3 is TGCAGTGCTAGAGTCCCAGCGGGAGCCGGGACGCAAGGGCAGTTCTTC. Translating gives CSARVPAGAGTQGQFF.

This clonotype was seen only a few times. The CDR3 bases are TGTGCCAGTAGTGAGACAGGGGCCTGGGAGACCCAGTACTTC. Translated, it gives CASSETGAWETQYF. This sequence joins TRBV19 and TRBJ2-5, with TRBD1 matching over 8 bases. The CDR3 has 14 amino acids. V lost 5 bases and J lost 5; bases outside the gene matches: 7. Germline loops: CDR1 LNHDA, CDR2 SQIVND (reference sequence).